A selection of T cell receptor beta chains follows, all from one sample in a study of blood T cell repertoires in COVID-19. Profiled with immunoSEQ multiplex PCR; TCRdb holds only in-frame clones, not every one. Of a few hundred thousand clones in the sample, approximately 89% were seen once. What was sequenced was PBMCs or T cells enriched from blood (not recorded which). These receptors were obtained from a woman in her thirties or forties with acute COVID-19. Each CDR3 is given with its conserved first and last residue. The order of the fields is J gene, D gene, V gene, clone size, CDR3 DNA, CDR3 protein. D genes are given only for firm matches. Clone size is stated in some rows and not others, as once, few, many or a class when expanded.

>TRBJ2-2|TRBD2|TRBV29-1|NA
TGCAGCGTCCAAGCGGGGTTCACCGGGGAGCTGTTTTTT
CSVQAGFTGELFF
>TRBJ1-3|TRBD1|TRBV12-3/TRBV12-4|NA
TGTGCCAGCGGACAGGGGGCTGGAAACACCATATATTTT
CASGQGAGNTIYF
>TRBJ1-2|TRBD1|TRBV30|NA
TGTGCCTGGAGTGTAGGGACAGCCGCTGGTCGCTACACCTTC
CAWSVGTAAGRYTF
>TRBJ2-4|TRBD1|TRBV3-1/TRBV3-2|once
TGTGCCAGCAGCTCCCGGGACAGGGGGGACAAAAACATTCAGTACTTC
CASSSRDRGDKNIQYF
>TRBJ1-4|TRBD1|TRBV29-1|few
TGCAGCGTCGGCGGGACAGGGGGCAAATTGTTTTTT
CSVGGTGGKLFF
>TRBJ2-1|TRBD2|TRBV7-9|once
TGTGCCAGCAGCCATAGCGGGAGGAGCTCCTACAATGAGCAGTTCTTC
CASSHSGRSSYNEQFF
>TRBJ2-5|NA|TRBV7-6|NA
TGTGCCAGCAGCTTAGATCGGGGCGGGGGCCGCCAAGAGACCCAGTACTTC
CASSLDRGGGRQETQYF
>TRBJ1-1|NA|TRBV6-4|NA
TGTGCCAGCAGTGACTCAGACAAGAACACTGAAGCTTTCTTT
CASSDSDKNTEAFF
>TRBJ2-7|TRBD1|TRBV19|NA
TGTGCCAGTAGTCTCCAGGGGGACCGTTACGAGCAGTACTTC
CASSLQGDRYEQYF
>TRBJ2-3|TRBD2|TRBV4-3|once
TGCGCCAGCAGCCAAGAAGGGGGAGCGGGAGGGATTTCAGATACGCAGTATTTT
CASSQEGGAGGISDTQYF
>TRBJ1-2|NA|TRBV24-1|once
TGTGCCACCAGTGATCATGGGACTCGCCCCTATGGCTACACCTTC
CATSDHGTRPYGYTF
>TRBJ2-3|TRBD2|TRBV6-2/TRBV6-3|NA
TGTGCCAGCAGCCTCGGACTAGCGGGGGCCACAGATACGCAGTATTTT
CASSLGLAGATDTQYF
>TRBJ2-5|TRBD1|TRBV12-5|NA
TGTGCTAGTGGTTTGGTAAGGGCAGGGGGCGAGACCCAGTACTTC
CASGLVRAGGETQYF
>TRBJ2-2|NA|TRBV3-1/TRBV3-2|NA
TGTGCCAGCAGCTTGGTGGGGAGCGGGACCGGGGAGCTGTTTTTT
CASSLVGSGTGELFF
>TRBJ2-6|NA|TRBV7-9|NA
TGTGCCAGCAGCGGCCTTATTCGCTCTGGGGCCAACGTCCTGACTTTC
CASSGLIRSGANVLTF
>TRBJ1-2|NA|TRBV9|once
TGTGCCAGCAAGAATAGAGCGGGCTACACCTTC
CASKNRAGYTF
>TRBJ2-1|TRBD1|TRBV11-3|once
TGTGCCAGCACTCGGGTTGGGGGGACAGGGGGTGACAATGAGCAGTTCTTC
CASTRVGGTGGDNEQFF
>TRBJ2-2|TRBD2|TRBV4-2|NA
TGTGCCAGCAGCCAAGATAGTAATAGCGGGGTCACCGGGGAGCTGTTTTTT
CASSQDSNSGVTGELFF
>TRBJ2-7|TRBD2|TRBV6-2/TRBV6-3|NA
TGTGCCAGCAGTTACCGGCGGGGGGGCCCAGTCTCCTACGAGCAGTACTTC
CASSYRRGGPVSYEQYF
>TRBJ2-1|NA|TRBV7-2|NA
TGTGCCAGCAGCTTAGGTTCTATCGGGAATGAGCAGTTCTTC
CASSLGSIGNEQFF
>TRBJ2-1|TRBD2|TRBV15|NA
TGTGCCACCAGCAGAGAGTGGTGGGAGGGCGACAATGAGCAGTTCTTC
CATSREWWEGDNEQFF
>TRBJ2-2|TRBD1|TRBV19|NA
TGTGCCAGTGTCCCGGGACAGGGGGCGACCGGGGAGCTGTTTTTT
CASVPGQGATGELFF
>TRBJ1-4|NA|TRBV12-3/TRBV12-4|NA
TGTGCCAGCAGTTTAGCTTCGGGAAAACTGTTTTTT
CASSLASGKLFF
>TRBJ2-1|NA|TRBV5-1|NA
TGCGCCAGCAGCAAGATCATCCAGGGGAACAATGAGCAGTTCTTC
CASSKIIQGNNEQFF
>TRBJ2-2|TRBD1|TRBV29-1|NA
TGCAGCGCGAACCGGGACAGAGACACCGGGGAGCTGTTTTTT
CSANRDRDTGELFF
>TRBJ2-3|TRBD2|TRBV5-8|NA
TGTGCCAGCAGCTTTCGAGCGGGGGGGTTTGGAGATACGCAGTATTTT
CASSFRAGGFGDTQYF
>TRBJ2-1|TRBD2|TRBV7-9|NA
TGTGCCAGCAGCTCAGGGGGACTAGCGGGAACTAACAATGAGCAGTTCTTC
CASSSGGLAGTNNEQFF
>TRBJ1-3|NA|TRBV3-1/TRBV3-2|NA
TGTGCCAGCAGCCAAACAGGGTACTCTGGAAACACCATATATTTT
CASSQTGYSGNTIYF
>TRBJ1-1|NA|TRBV4-1|NA
TGCGCCAGCAGCCAAGGCCCACCCGGGTTGAGGAACACTGAAGCTTTCTTT
CASSQGPPGLRNTEAFF
>TRBJ2-3|TRBD2|TRBV6-5|NA
TGTGCCTCTTCTAGCGGGGGTTTCACAGATACGCAGTATTTT
CASSSGGFTDTQYF
>TRBJ1-3|TRBD1|TRBV19|few
TGTGCCAGCCGGCCAGGGGGCGAGTCTGGAAACACCATATATTTT
CASRPGGESGNTIYF
>TRBJ1-6|NA|TRBV4-2|once
TGTGCCAGCAGCACCCCTTCTGGGACAAATTCACCCCTCCACTTT
CASSTPSGTNSPLHF
>TRBJ1-4|TRBD1|TRBV28|NA
TGTGCCAGCAGTCCTGGGACAGGGGAAGAAAAACTGTTTTTT
CASSPGTGEEKLFF
>TRBJ1-1|TRBD1|TRBV11-2|NA
TGTGCCAGCAGCTTAGTTGCAGGGGGCCCTGAAGCTTTCTTT
CASSLVAGGPEAFF
>TRBJ1-2|NA|TRBV30|NA
TGTGCCTGGACGCACAACGCCTATGGCTACACCTTC
CAWTHNAYGYTF